Following are 26 T cell receptor beta chains from one sample sequenced in a study of T cells after posttransplantation cyclophosphamide (dated by TCRdb to 2016 to 2017). Libraries were built with the immunoSEQ multiplex PCR assay. TCRdb stores this immuneACCESS table with in-frame sequences only. Part of the clones is absent; in the studies checked, under half of the shortfall reflects unresolved V genes, and no reason is known for the rest. Present in this sample are some 43,000 clones, roughly 88% of which were seen just once. 2% to 2.5% of the sample is in the top ten clones. The sample's treatment or condition label, in plain terms: high-dose cyclophosphamide on days +3 and +4 as single-agent GVHD prophylaxis. For conditioning, the PTCy patients got busulfan and fludarabine, then a related or unrelated marrow graft, followed by cyclophosphamide on days +3 and +4. The source material was PBMCs, sampled 55 to 70 days after allogeneic stem cell transplant with posttransplant cyclophosphamide. These receptors originate from a male patient in his sixties who received an allogeneic stem cell transplant from a related donor and was CMV-positive. In transplant recipients, some T cells may be of donor rather than host origin.

DNA for the CDR3: TGCGCCAGCAGCCAAGAGGGAGGAGTCGGGGAGCTGTTTTTT. Its translation is CASSQEGGVGELFF. The gene calls are TRBV4-1 and TRBJ2-2; perhaps TRBD2 as D (6 bases). V was trimmed by 0 bases and J by 7 bases, leaving 9 bases between them. Germline V gene sequence: CDR1 MGHRA, CDR2 YSYEKL. The CDR3 length is 14 residues.

This chain joins TRBV10-3 and TRBJ1-3; 8 bases are a match to TRBD1. CDR3 length equals 17 residues. The V gene end was trimmed by 3 bases and the J gene end by 4 bases; junction bases not matched to a gene: 11. Germline V gene data show CDR1 as ENHRY and CDR2 as SYGVKD. CDR3 sequence (DNA): TGTGCCATCAGTGAACCACAGGGGGGTAGGCCAGGAAACACCATATATTTT. It yields the protein CAISEPQGGRPGNTIYF.

J is TRBJ1-2 and V is TRBV19; unclear D gene. Germline CDR1 and CDR2: LNHDA and SQIVND (reference sequence). Trimming stripped 2 bases from V and 1 base from J, with 5 bases between. The CDR3 covers 13 residues. The CDR3 nucleotides are TGTGCCAGTAGTATAAGCGATAACTATGGCTACACCTTC. Translated, it gives CASSISDNYGYTF.

V gene TRBV28 combines with J gene TRBJ1-4; tentative D call: TRBD1 (6 bases). The germline V gene encodes CDR1 MDHEN and CDR2 SYDVKM. The V end lost 7 bases, the J end lost 8 bases, and 14 bases lay between the germline ends. The CDR3 is 13 residues long. CDR3 sequence (DNA): TGTGCCAGCAAAGGGACATTTAACGAAAAACTGTTTTTT. Its protein is CASKGTFNEKLFF.

V gene TRBV19 combines with J gene TRBJ1-2; D unresolved. CDR3 length equals 15 residues. Trimming took off 3 bases at V and 4 bases at J, with 15 bases between the two ends. Germline lookup yields CDR1 LNHDA and CDR2 SQIVND (reference sequence). The CDR3 coding sequence is TGTGCCAGTAGTATTAGGCGTGATGGGAGCTATGGCTACACCTTC. Translated: CASSIRRDGSYGYTF.

The chain is built from TRBV5-1 and TRBJ2-3; the match to TRBD2 covers 7 bases. J lost 6 bases, V lost 2 bases, and 9 bases had no gene match. Germline V lookup: CDR1 SGHRS, CDR2 YFSETQ. The CDR3 loop spans 15 amino acids. CDR3 amino acids: CASSFGSGAWDTQYF. CDR3 DNA sequence: TGCGCCAGCAGCTTCGGGAGCGGGGCGTGGGATACGCAGTATTTT.

The chain employs TRBV28 and TRBJ2-7; TRBD1 matches at 9 bases. J gave up 6 bases and V 7 bases, and 7 bases lay outside the gene matches. The CDR3 is 13 residues long. Germline CDR1 reads MDHEN; CDR2 reads SYDVKM. The CDR3 loop is CASKGQGIGEQYF. The CDR3 nucleotides are TGTGCCAGCAAGGGACAGGGAATAGGCGAGCAGTACTTC.

The rearrangement links TRBV27 to TRBJ2-7; 8 bases are a match to TRBD1. Germline assignment: CDR1 MNHEY and CDR2 SMNVEV (reference sequence). The CDR3 is made up of 15 amino acids. V was clipped by 5 bases and J by 3 bases; unmatched bases: 9. CDR3: CASSPDRDRSYEQYF. The CDR3 nucleotides read TGTGCCAGCAGTCCCGACCGGGACAGGAGCTACGAGCAGTACTTC.

This chain uses TRBV28 with TRBJ1-2; D is perhaps TRBD1 (5 bases). Germline CDR1 reads MDHEN; CDR2 reads SYDVKM. The CDR3 runs to 15 residues. V gave up 7 bases and J gave up 3 bases, with 18 bases separating them. CDR3 protein: CASTHRAGPDYGYTF. The CDR3 nucleotides read TGTGCCAGCACTCACCGAGCAGGGCCCGACTATGGCTACACCTTC.

This chain uses TRBV7-8 with TRBJ1-2; unclear D gene. Germline lookup yields CDR1 SGHVS and CDR2 FQNEAQ. The CDR3 is made up of 13 amino acids. Between the trimmed V and J ends, which lost 3 bases and 4 bases, there was a span of 9 bases. The CDR3: CASSFDFSYGYTF. The CDR3 DNA reads TGTGCCAGCAGCTTTGACTTTAGCTATGGCTACACCTTC.

The chain joins TRBV6-5 to TRBJ1-1, with D perhaps matching TRBD1 (5 bases). Trimming took off 2 bases at V and 0 bases at J, with 13 bases between the two ends. CDR1 and CDR2 (germline): MNHEY, SVGAGI. The CDR3 consists of 16 residues. This chain's CDR3 is CASSYARVSMNTEAFF. In nucleotides, the CDR3 is TGTGCCAGCAGTTACGCCAGGGTTTCAATGAACACTGAAGCTTTCTTT.

This clone has just one count. The V gene is TRBV6-5, the J gene TRBJ2-1, with 9 bases matching TRBD2. The CDR3 loop spans 16 amino acids. Trimming at V came to 2 bases and at J to 9 bases, leaving 11 bases not matched to a gene. Germline V gives CDR1 MNHEY, CDR2 SVGAGI. CDR3 sequence reads: CASSYRGTSIWTEQFF. DNA of the CDR3: TGTGCCAGCAGTTACCGGGGGACTAGCATCTGGACTGAGCAGTTCTTC.

The chain employs TRBV5-1 and TRBJ2-1, with D possibly matching TRBD1 (7 bases). The CDR3 runs 16 residues. Germline V gives CDR1 SGHRS, CDR2 YFSETQ. Trimming removed 5 bases at V and 4 bases at J, with 19 bases between. CDR3 sequence: CASSSGAAGGYNEQFF. The CDR3 DNA follows: TGCGCCAGCAGTTCGGGGGCGGCAGGGGGTTACAATGAGCAGTTCTTC.

This chain joins TRBV9 and TRBJ1-5; a weak D match, TRBD1 (6 bases). This CDR3 has 15 amino acids. V lost 4 bases, J lost 3 bases, and 14 bases lay in between. The germline gives CDR1 SGDLS, CDR2 YYNGEE. DNA of the CDR3: TGTGCCAGCAGCCCGGGGACAACTTACAATCAGCCCCAGCATTTT. Its translation is CASSPGTTYNQPQHF.

This clone was seen once. V is TRBV15 and J is TRBJ2-2; TRBD1 agrees at 9 bases. Germline V gives CDR1 LNHNV, CDR2 YYDKDF (reference sequence). This CDR3 is 16 amino acids long. The junction had 6 bases not matched to a gene; V was cut back by 1 base and J by 6 bases. The CDR3 DNA reads TGTGCCACCAGCAGAGGGGGGACAGGGTTTCCCGGGGAGCTGTTTTTT. Encoded protein: CATSRGGTGFPGELFF. Combining the CDR3 with reference TRBV15 and TRBJ2-2 gives the whole variable domain DAMVIQNPRYQVTQFGKPVTLSCSQTLNHNVMYWYQQKSSQAPKLLFHYYDKDFNNEADTPDNFQSRRPNTSFCFLDIRSPGLGDTAMYLCATSRGGTGFPGELFFGEGSRLTVL.

The gene calls are TRBV18 and TRBJ2-1; TRBD2 matches at 12 bases. The CDR3 extends over 17 amino acids. J lost 8 bases, V lost 5 bases, and 13 bases had no gene match. CDR1 is KGHSH and CDR2 is LQKENI in the germline V gene. DNA for the CDR3: TGTGCCAGCTCATCTCGGACTAGCGGGGTCTGGGTGCATGAGCAGTTCTTC. It specifies CASSSRTSGVWVHEQFF.

The chain links TRBV6-4 to TRBJ2-1, with TRBD1 matching over 7 bases. Germline CDR1 MRHNA, CDR2 SNTAGT. The CDR3 is 13 residues long. V lost 0 bases and J lost 10; bases outside the gene matches: 3. In nucleotides, the CDR3 is TGTGCCAGCAGTGACTCGACAGGGACAGAGCAGTTCTTC. Its translation: CASSDSTGTEQFF.

The chain is built from TRBV27 and TRBJ1-6; perhaps TRBD1 as D (6 bases). The V end was cut by 5 bases, the J end by 3 bases, with 11 bases between. CDR3 length equals 15 residues. CDR1 is MNHEY, CDR2 SMNVEV, per germline (reference sequence). CDR3 nucleotides: TGTGCCAGCAGTATAGGACAGTTCTATAATTCACCCCTCCACTTT. Its protein is CASSIGQFYNSPLHF.

The gene calls are TRBV5-1 and TRBJ2-5, with 13 bases identical to TRBD2. Trimming removed 0 bases from V and 4 bases from J; junction bases left unmatched: 6. The germline CDR1 and CDR2 sequences are SGHRS and YFSETQ. CDR3 length: 17 residues. The DNA of the CDR3 is TGCGCCAGCAGCTTGGCCGTAAGACTAGCGGGGGGAGAGACCCAGTACTTC. Translation: CASSLAVRLAGGETQYF.

The chain combines TRBV2 with TRBJ2-2; 7 bases fit TRBD2. Germline assignment: CDR1 SNHLY and CDR2 FYNNEI. J gave up 2 bases and V 11 bases, and 11 bases lay outside the gene matches. The CDR3 totals 15 residues. CDR3 sequence: CARRIGGTNTGELFF. CDR3 in DNA: TGTGCCCGGAGGATCGGGGGGACTAACACCGGGGAGCTGTTTTTT.

The DNA for the CDR3 is TGCGCCAGCAGCCAAGGCGAAGGTTTCAGGGTCGGGTACGAGCAGTACTTC. Protein: CASSQGEGFRVGYEQYF. The chain recombines TRBV4-1 with TRBJ2-5, with a tentative D call TRBD1 (5 bases). The end of the DNA aligns better with TRBJ2-7, so the J call may be wrong. Germline CDR1 MGHRA, CDR2 YSYEKL. There are 17 residues in the CDR3.

The chain joins TRBV15 to TRBJ1-3; 8 bases line up with TRBD1. The germline V gene has CDR1 LNHNV and CDR2 YYDKDF (reference sequence). The CDR3 totals 16 residues. Unmatched junction bases numbered 8, after V lost 4 bases and J lost 3 bases. The CDR3 DNA reads TGTGCCACCAGCACCGGGACAGGCATATATGGAAACACCATATATTTT. It encodes CATSTGTGIYGNTIYF.

The rearrangement joins TRBV7-6 to TRBJ2-1; weak D call: TRBD2 (6 bases). Germline V lookup: CDR1 SGHVS, CDR2 FNYEAQ. The CDR3 totals 16 residues. The germline V and J ends were trimmed by 6 bases and 0 bases, with 15 bases remaining between them. CDR3: CASRQNGGPSYNEQFF. The CDR3 DNA reads TGTGCCAGCAGACAAAACGGGGGACCCTCCTACAATGAGCAGTTCTTC.

The chain joins TRBV12-5 to TRBJ2-1, with a weak D call TRBD2 (6 bases). CDR1 is LGHNT, CDR2 FRNRAP, per germline. Trimming left V 4 bases short and J 10 bases short, with 26 bases between. The CDR3 sequence is 17 residues long. The CDR3 DNA reads as TGTGCTAGTGGTTCTCTTCCGATTGGGGGGAGAAGAGGGGAGCAGTTCTTC. Translation: CASGSLPIGGRRGEQFF.

This clone is a singleton in its sample. V usage is TRBV9 and J usage is TRBJ2-2; TRBD2 aligns across 8 bases. Germline V gives CDR1 SGDLS, CDR2 YYNGEE. The CDR3 loop spans 17 amino acids. V was pared by 4 bases and J by 0 bases, with 8 bases of the junction left unmatched. The CDR3 reads CASSSKGAGANTGELFF. The CDR3 bases are TGTGCCAGCAGCTCAAAAGGAGCGGGGGCGAACACCGGGGAGCTGTTTTTT.

The J gene is TRBJ2-3, the V gene TRBV11-3, with 13 nucleotides matching TRBD2. This CDR3 region has 16 residues. Looked up from germline, CDR1 is SGHNT and CDR2 is YENEEA. J lost 5 bases, V lost 5 bases, and 7 bases had no gene match. CDR3 region: CASSKGTSGARDTQYF. CDR3 nucleotide sequence: TGTGCCAGCAGCAAGGGGACTAGCGGGGCGAGAGATACGCAGTATTTT.